This TCR beta chain emerged from a study of blood T cell repertoires in COVID-19. In the study overall: Specimens from acute and convalescent COVID-19 originated in the United States, Italy and Spain.

The assay was immunoSEQ multiplex PCR, and TCRdb's table has in-frame clones only and misses some. This sample has 200,000 to 250,000 clones, with about 81% found just once. The CDR3 spans 13 residues. CDR1 and CDR2 from the germline V gene are SGHDT and YYEEEE. V gave up 4 bases and J gave up 7 bases; unmatched junction bases: 4. Sequencing was performed on PBMCs or T cells enriched from blood (not recorded which). This clonotype originated in a man aged 40-49 years who had recovered from COVID-19. This chain uses TRBV5-6 with TRBJ2-1, with 8 bases identical to TRBD1. CDR3 region: CASSRTGINEQFF. The CDR3 coding sequence is TGTGCCAGCAGCAGGACAGGGATAAATGAGCAGTTCTTC.